Following are 16 T cell receptor beta chains from one sample sequenced in a study of blood T cell repertoires in COVID-19. Using immunoSEQ multiplex PCR, the repertoire was profiled, and TCRdb retains in-frame clones only, with some absent. The sample has fewer than 350,000 clones, about nine tenths seen once. The sequenced sample was peripheral blood. These receptors were obtained from a woman aged 55 to 70 with COVID-19, enrolled during active disease.

This clone turned up a few times. The gene calls are TRBV19 and TRBJ2-5, with D possibly matching TRBD2 (6 bases). Per the germline V gene, CDR1 is LNHDA and CDR2 is SQIVND (reference sequence). Trimming took 1 base from V and 5 from J, leaving 11 bases between them. The CDR3 runs to 14 residues. This CDR3 reads CASSIVGGPETQYF. The CDR3 DNA reads as TGTGCCAGTAGTATAGTGGGGGGACCTGAGACCCAGTACTTC.

The J gene is TRBJ2-7, the V gene TRBV11-2; D remains unclear. The germline gives CDR1 SGHAT, CDR2 FQNNGV. Trimming cost V 4 bases and J 3 bases, with 7 bases left between them. The CDR3 has 12 residues. CDR3 residues: CASSSQSYEQYF. CDR3 coding DNA: TGTGCCAGCAGCTCACAAAGCTACGAGCAGTACTTC. The full variable domain, with the rest looked up from reference TRBV11-2 and TRBJ2-7, is EAGVAQSPRYKIIEKRQSVAFWCNPISGHATLYWYQQILGQGPKLLIQFQNNGVVDDSQLPKDRFSAERLKGVDSTLKIQPAKLEDSAVYLCASSSQSYEQYFGPGTRLTVT.

V gene TRBV2 combines with J gene TRBJ2-1; D call uncertain. Germline lookup yields CDR1 SNHLY and CDR2 FYNNEI. The germline V and J ends were trimmed by 8 bases and 2 bases, with 13 bases remaining between them. The CDR3 has 14 residues. The CDR3 sequence: CASAAGITYNEQFF. Here the CDR3 DNA reads TGTGCCAGCGCAGCAGGTATTACCTACAATGAGCAGTTCTTC.

The CDR3 sequence: CASSLGQGGTGELFF. CDR3 DNA: TGCGCCAGCAGCTTGGGTCAGGGGGGCACCGGGGAGCTGTTTTTT. This chain links TRBV5-1 with TRBJ2-2, with D possibly matching TRBD1 (7 bases). This CDR3 is 15 amino acids long. The germline V and J ends were trimmed by 0 bases and 4 bases, with 10 bases remaining between them. Germline V gene sequence: CDR1 SGHRS, CDR2 YFSETQ.

The chain couples TRBV9 to TRBJ1-2; D gene ambiguous. CDR3 size: 16 residues. Trimming removed 3 bases at V and 4 bases at J, with 19 bases between. Germline loops: CDR1 SGDLS, CDR2 YYNGEE. CDR3 sequence (DNA): TGTGCCAGCAGCGCCCAAACGGAGATCCTTCTCTATGGCTACACCTTC. Its protein product is CASSAQTEILLYGYTF.

The V gene is TRBV6-1, the J gene TRBJ2-3; D is unresolved. Per germline, CDR1 MNHNS and CDR2 SASEGT. The CDR3 contains 16 residues. V lost 2 bases to trimming and J lost 0 bases, with 12 bases between them. The DNA of the CDR3 is TGTGCCAGCAGTGAAATGAGCTCCCCTAGCACAGATACGCAGTATTTT. It yields the protein CASSEMSSPSTDTQYF.

This clone occurred once. The chain links TRBV7-2 to TRBJ2-7, with D perhaps TRBD2 (6 bases). Germline CDR1 SGHTA, CDR2 FQGNSA. This CDR3 contains 16 residues. Trimming cost V 2 bases and J 3 bases, with 17 bases left between them. The DNA for the CDR3 is TGTGCCAGCAGCTTATCGCTGGCAGGGAGGAGCTACGAGCAGTACTTC. As protein: CASSLSLAGRSYEQYF. The full variable domain, in which reference TRBV7-2 and TRBJ2-7 provide the parts outside the CDR3, is GAGVSQSPSNKVTEKGKDVELRCDPISGHTALYWYRQSLGQGLEFLIYFQGNSAPDKSGLPSDRFSAERTGGSVSTLTIQRTQQEDSAVYLCASSLSLAGRSYEQYFGPGTRLTVT.

The rearrangement uses TRBV2 and TRBJ1-6; perhaps TRBD1 as D (5 bases). The CDR3 length is 14 residues. Per germline, CDR1 SNHLY and CDR2 FYNNEI. Trimming took off 4 bases at V and 8 bases at J, with 12 bases between the two ends. Here the CDR3 reads CASSVRREDSPLHF. The CDR3 DNA reads as TGTGCCAGCAGTGTTCGCAGGGAAGATTCACCCCTCCACTTT. Full variable domain (rest looked up from reference TRBV2 and TRBJ1-6): EPEVTQTPSHQVTQMGQEVILRCVPISNHLYFYWYRQILGQKVEFLVSFYNNEISEKSEIFDDQFSVERPDGSNFTLKIRSTKLEDSAMYFCASSVRREDSPLHFGNGTRLTVT.

V is TRBV10-2 and J is TRBJ2-2, with 10 bases lining up with TRBD1. The trim removed 7 bases at V and 4 bases at J, leaving 9 bases unmatched. The CDR3 spans 16 residues. Looked up from germline, CDR1 is WSHSY and CDR2 is SAAADI. CDR3 nucleotide sequence: TGCGCCAGCATCCGACAGGGGGCGACGACCACCGGGGAGCTGTTTTTT. Residues: CASIRQGATTTGELFF.

The chain combines TRBV27 with TRBJ1-4; D call uncertain. The V end lost 4 bases, the J end lost 6 bases, and 12 bases lay between the germline ends. This CDR3 contains 14 residues. Germline lookup yields CDR1 MNHEY and CDR2 SMNVEV (reference sequence). CDR3 in amino acids: CASSSIKADEKLFF. As DNA, the CDR3 is TGTGCCAGCAGTTCGATAAAAGCGGATGAAAAACTGTTTTTT.

This chain connects TRBV28 to TRBJ1-5; no clear D. The germline V gene encodes CDR1 MDHEN and CDR2 SYDVKM. The V gene lost 6 bases and the J gene lost 1 base, with 10 bases spanning the gap. The CDR3 length is 14 residues. The CDR3 DNA reads TGTGCCAGCAGCCTAGGTGGGAGCAATCAGCCCCAGCATTTT. This sequence encodes CASSLGGSNQPQHF.

This rearrangement joins TRBV5-6 to TRBJ1-2, with 10 positions matching TRBD1. Germline CDR1 SGHDT, CDR2 YYEEEE. This CDR3 contains 15 residues. Trimming cost V 3 bases and J 4 bases; bases outside gene matches: 6. CDR3 sequence (DNA): TGTGCCAGCAGCTCTGGCCGGGACAGGGGCTATGGCTACACCTTC. Residues: CASSSGRDRGYGYTF. The entire variable domain, with the rest obtained from reference TRBV5-6 and TRBJ1-2, is as follows: DAGVTQSPTHLIKTRGQQVTLRCSPKSGHDTVSWYQQALGQGPQFIFQYYEEEERQRGNFPDRFSGHQFPNYSSELNVNALLLGDSALYLCASSSGRDRGYGYTFGSGTRLTVV.

The V and J genes are TRBV25-1 and TRBJ1-2; D is possibly TRBD1 (6 bases). CDR1 and CDR2 (germline): MGHDK, SYGVNS. This CDR3 has 17 residues. V was cut by 1 base and J by 5 bases, with 20 bases left in between. CDR3 loop: CASSESRVRGSSYGYTF. CDR3 in DNA: TGTGCCAGCAGTGAATCTAGGGTCAGGGGTTCAAGTTATGGCTACACCTTC.

This clone was found a few times. The same CDR3 also results from other DNA sequences found in this sample. The chain combines TRBV6-1 with TRBJ1-5, with 8 bases that match TRBD1. This CDR3 spans 15 amino acids. Germline-derived CDR1 and CDR2 are MNHNS and SASEGT. Trimming took 3 bases from V and 1 from J; bases not matched to a gene: 2. The DNA for the CDR3 is TGTGCCAGCAGTGAGAACAGGGGGAGCAATCAGCCCCAGCATTTT. Translation gives CASSENRGSNQPQHF.

The chain has TRBV30 and TRBJ1-6; D is uncertain. This CDR3 region has 16 residues. Germline CDR1 GTSNPN, CDR2 SVGIG (reference sequence). Trimming cost V 0 bases and J 7 bases, with 16 bases left between them. CDR3 in amino acids: CAWSVLGRGRNSPLHF. In DNA, the CDR3 is TGTGCCTGGAGTGTATTGGGTCGAGGGAGGAATTCACCCCTCCACTTT.

The chain carries TRBV29-1 and TRBJ1-1; D uncertain. The V end was cut by 3 bases, the J end by 0 bases, with 8 bases between. Germline CDR1 SQVTM, CDR2 ANQGSEA. The CDR3 consists of 13 residues. In DNA form, the CDR3 reads TGCAGCGTTGATTCCGGGTTGAACACTGAAGCTTTCTTT. This sequence encodes CSVDSGLNTEAFF.